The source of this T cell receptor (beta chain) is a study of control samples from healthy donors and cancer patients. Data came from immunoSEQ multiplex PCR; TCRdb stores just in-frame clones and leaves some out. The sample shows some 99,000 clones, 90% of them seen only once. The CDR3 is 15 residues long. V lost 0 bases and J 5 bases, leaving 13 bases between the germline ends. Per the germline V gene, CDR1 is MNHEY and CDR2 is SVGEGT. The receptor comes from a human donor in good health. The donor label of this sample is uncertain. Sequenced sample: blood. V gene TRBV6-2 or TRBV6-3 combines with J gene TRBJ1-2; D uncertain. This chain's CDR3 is CASSYSLTSNYGYTF. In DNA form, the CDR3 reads TGTGCCAGCAGTTACTCCTTGACAAGCAATTATGGCTACACCTTC.